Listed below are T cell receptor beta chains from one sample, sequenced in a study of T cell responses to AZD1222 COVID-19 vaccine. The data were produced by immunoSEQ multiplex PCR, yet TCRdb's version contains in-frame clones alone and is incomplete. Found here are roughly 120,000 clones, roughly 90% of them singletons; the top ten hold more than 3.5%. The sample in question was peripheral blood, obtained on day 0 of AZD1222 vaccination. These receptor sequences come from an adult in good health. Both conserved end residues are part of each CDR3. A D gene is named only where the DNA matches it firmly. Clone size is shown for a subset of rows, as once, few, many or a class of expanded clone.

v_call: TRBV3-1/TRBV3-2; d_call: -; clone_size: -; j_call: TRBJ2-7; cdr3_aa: CASSQAAASTYEQYF; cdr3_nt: TGTGCCAGCAGCCAAGCCGCGGCCAGTACCTACGAGCAGTACTTC
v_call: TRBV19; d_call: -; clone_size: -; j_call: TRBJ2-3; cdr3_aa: CASSLTPTDTQYF; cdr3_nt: TGTGCCAGTAGTCTTACCCCCACAGATACGCAGTATTTT
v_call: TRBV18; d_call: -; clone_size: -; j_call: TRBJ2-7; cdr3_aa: CASSPPTPSYEQYF; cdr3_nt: TGTGCCAGCTCACCACCCACCCCCTCCTACGAGCAGTACTTC
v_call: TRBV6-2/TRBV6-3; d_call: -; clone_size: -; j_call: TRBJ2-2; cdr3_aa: CASSYPGSGELFF; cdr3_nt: TGTGCCAGCAGTTATCCAGGGTCGGGGGAGCTGTTTTTT
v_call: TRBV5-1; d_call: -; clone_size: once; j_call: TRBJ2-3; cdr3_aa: CASSLTGRSADTQYF; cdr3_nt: TGCGCCAGCAGCTTGACAGGGCGTTCCGCAGATACGCAGTATTTT
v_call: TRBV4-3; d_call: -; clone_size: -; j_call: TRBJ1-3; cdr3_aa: CASSQDVPGGENTIYF; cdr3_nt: TGCGCCAGCAGCCAAGATGTCCCAGGTGGTGAAAACACCATATATTTT
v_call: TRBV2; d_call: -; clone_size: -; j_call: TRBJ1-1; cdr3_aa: CASMGLEAFF; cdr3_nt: TGTGCCAGCATGGGGTTGGAGGCTTTCTTT
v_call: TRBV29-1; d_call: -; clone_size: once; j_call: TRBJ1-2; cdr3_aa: CSVGGQVYGYTF; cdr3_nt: TGCAGCGTTGGGGGACAAGTCTATGGCTACACCTTC
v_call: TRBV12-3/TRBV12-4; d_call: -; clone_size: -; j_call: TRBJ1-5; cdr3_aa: CASSPGTVRPQHF; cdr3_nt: TGTGCCAGCAGTCCTGGGACTGTACGGCCCCAGCATTTT
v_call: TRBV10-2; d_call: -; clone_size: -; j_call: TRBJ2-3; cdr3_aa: CASRARLDTQYF; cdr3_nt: TGCGCCAGCAGGGCTAGATTGGATACGCAGTATTTT
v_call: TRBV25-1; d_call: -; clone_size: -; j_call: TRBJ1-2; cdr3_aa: CASSENGFANYGYTF; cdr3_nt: TGTGCCAGCAGTGAAAACGGGTTTGCTAACTATGGCTACACCTTC
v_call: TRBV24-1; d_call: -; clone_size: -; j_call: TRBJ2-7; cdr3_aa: CATSENSGHSYEQYF; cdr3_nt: TGTGCCACCAGTGAAAATAGCGGCCACTCCTACGAGCAGTACTTC
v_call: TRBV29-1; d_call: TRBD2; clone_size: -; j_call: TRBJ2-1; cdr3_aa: CSVEDQLAHEQFF; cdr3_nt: TGCAGCGTTGAAGATCAACTAGCGCATGAGCAGTTCTTC
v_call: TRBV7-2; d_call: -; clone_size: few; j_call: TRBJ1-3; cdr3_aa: CASSLVTGPGNTIYF; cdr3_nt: TGTGCCAGCAGCTTAGTAACAGGGCCGGGAAACACCATATATTTT
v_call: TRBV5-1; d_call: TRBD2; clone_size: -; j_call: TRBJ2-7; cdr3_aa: CASSDGLAGDEQYF; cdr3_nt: TGCGCCAGCAGCGATGGACTAGCGGGAGACGAGCAGTACTTC
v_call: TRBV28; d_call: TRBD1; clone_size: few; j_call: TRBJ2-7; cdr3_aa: CASSTWGQLYEQYF; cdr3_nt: TGTGCCAGCAGCACCTGGGGACAGCTATACGAGCAGTACTTC
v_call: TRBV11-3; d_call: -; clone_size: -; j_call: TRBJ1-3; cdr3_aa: CASSLVRSSGNTIYF; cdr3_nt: TGTGCCAGCAGCTTAGTCCGGAGCTCTGGAAACACCATATATTTT
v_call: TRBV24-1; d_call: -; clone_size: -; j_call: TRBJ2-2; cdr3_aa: CATSVSDTGELFF; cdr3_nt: TGTGCCACCAGTGTCTCGGACACCGGGGAGCTGTTTTTT
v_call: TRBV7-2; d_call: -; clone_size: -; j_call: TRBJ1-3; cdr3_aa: CASSLAGALTGGNTIYF; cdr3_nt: TGTGCCAGCAGCTTAGCGGGGGCACTTACAGGTGGAAACACCATATATTTT
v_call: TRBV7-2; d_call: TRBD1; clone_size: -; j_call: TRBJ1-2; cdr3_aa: CASSLDRGNGYTF; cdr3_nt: TGTGCCAGCAGCTTGGACAGGGGGAATGGCTACACCTTC
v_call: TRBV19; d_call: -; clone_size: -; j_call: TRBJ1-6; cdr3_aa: CASRTDSLYNSPLHF; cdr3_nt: TGTGCCAGTAGAACCGACAGTCTCTATAATTCACCCCTCCACTTT
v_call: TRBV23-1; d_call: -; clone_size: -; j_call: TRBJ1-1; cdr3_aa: CASSQGMNTEAFF; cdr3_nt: TGCGCCAGCAGTCAGGGGATGAACACTGAAGCTTTCTTT
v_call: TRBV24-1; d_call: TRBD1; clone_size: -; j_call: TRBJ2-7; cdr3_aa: CATSVGQGPYEQYF; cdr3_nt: TGTGCCACCAGTGTGGGACAGGGTCCCTACGAGCAGTACTTC
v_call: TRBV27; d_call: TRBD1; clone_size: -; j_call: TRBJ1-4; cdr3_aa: CASGGQGREKLFF; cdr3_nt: TGTGCCAGCGGGGGACAGGGCAGGGAAAAACTGTTTTTT
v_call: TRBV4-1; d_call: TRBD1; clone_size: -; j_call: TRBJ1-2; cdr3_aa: CASSRGTGHGYTF; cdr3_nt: TGCGCCAGCAGCCGGGGGACAGGGCATGGCTACACCTTC
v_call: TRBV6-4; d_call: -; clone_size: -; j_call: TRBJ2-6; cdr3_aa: CASSEGSGANVLTF; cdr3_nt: TGTGCCAGCAGTGAGGGATCTGGGGCCAACGTCCTGACTTTC
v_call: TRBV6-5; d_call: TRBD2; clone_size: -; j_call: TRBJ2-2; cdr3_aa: CASRTSGRNTGELFF; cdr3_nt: TGTGCCAGCAGGACTAGCGGGAGGAACACCGGGGAGCTGTTTTTT
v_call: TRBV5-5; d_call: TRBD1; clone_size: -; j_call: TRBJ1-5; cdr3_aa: CASSFWDSPNQPQHF; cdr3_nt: TGTGCCAGCAGCTTCTGGGACAGCCCCAATCAGCCCCAGCATTTT
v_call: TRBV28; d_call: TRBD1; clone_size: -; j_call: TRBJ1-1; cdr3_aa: CASRTGWSTEAFF; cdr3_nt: TGTGCCAGTAGGACAGGGTGGAGCACTGAAGCTTTCTTT
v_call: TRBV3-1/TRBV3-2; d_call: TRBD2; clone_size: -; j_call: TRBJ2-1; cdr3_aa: CASTKIGGGSYNEQFF; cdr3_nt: TGTGCCAGCACTAAGATTGGCGGGGGCTCCTACAATGAGCAGTTCTTC